Each of the 2 T cell receptor beta chains below was sequenced from the same sample in a study of cytomegalovirus exposure and HLA in healthy donors. This PCR relied on a set of 60 Vbeta primers and 13 Jbeta primers. Clones were read by immunoSEQ multiplex PCR, and TCRdb kept only the in-frame ones, dropping some. The data contain 180,000 or so clones, around 80% of them singletons. Sequencing used PBMCs. The receptors were sampled from a man aged 35 to 55 in good health and CMV-seronegative.

The chain uses TRBV4-2 and TRBJ2-7; D possibly corresponds to TRBD1 (6 bases). This CDR3 comprises 15 residues. Trimming removed 4 bases from V and 6 bases from J, with 19 bases in between. The germline V gene encodes CDR1 LGHNA and CDR2 YNFKEQ. This CDR3 reads CASSLVGGSPLEQYF. DNA of the CDR3: TGTGCCAGCAGCCTCGTAGGGGGTTCCCCCCTCGAGCAGTACTTC.

This rearrangement joins TRBV9 to TRBJ2-2, with TRBD2 identical over 7 bases. The junction had 3 bases not matched to a gene; V was cut back by 2 bases and J by 2 bases. The germline gives CDR1 SGDLS, CDR2 YYNGEE. CDR3 length equals 15 residues. The CDR3 sequence is CASSVGGRNTGELFF. The CDR3 nucleotides read TGTGCCAGCAGCGTCGGCGGGAGAAACACCGGGGAGCTGTTTTTT.